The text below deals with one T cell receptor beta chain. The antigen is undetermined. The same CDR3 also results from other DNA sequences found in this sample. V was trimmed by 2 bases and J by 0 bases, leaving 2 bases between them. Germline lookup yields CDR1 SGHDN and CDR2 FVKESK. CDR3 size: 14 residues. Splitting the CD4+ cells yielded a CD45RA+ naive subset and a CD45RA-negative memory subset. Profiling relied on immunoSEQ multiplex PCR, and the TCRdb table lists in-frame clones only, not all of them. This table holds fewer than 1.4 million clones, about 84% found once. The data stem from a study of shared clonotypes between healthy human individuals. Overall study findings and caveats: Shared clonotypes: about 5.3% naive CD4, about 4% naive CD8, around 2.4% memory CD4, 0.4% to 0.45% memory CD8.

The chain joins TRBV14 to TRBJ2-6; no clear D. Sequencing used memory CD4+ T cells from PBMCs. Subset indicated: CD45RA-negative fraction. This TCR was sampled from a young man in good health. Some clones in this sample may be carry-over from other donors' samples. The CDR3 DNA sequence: TGTGCCAGCAGCCAATCCTCTGGGGCCAACGTCCTGACTTTC. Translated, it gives CASSQSSGANVLTF.